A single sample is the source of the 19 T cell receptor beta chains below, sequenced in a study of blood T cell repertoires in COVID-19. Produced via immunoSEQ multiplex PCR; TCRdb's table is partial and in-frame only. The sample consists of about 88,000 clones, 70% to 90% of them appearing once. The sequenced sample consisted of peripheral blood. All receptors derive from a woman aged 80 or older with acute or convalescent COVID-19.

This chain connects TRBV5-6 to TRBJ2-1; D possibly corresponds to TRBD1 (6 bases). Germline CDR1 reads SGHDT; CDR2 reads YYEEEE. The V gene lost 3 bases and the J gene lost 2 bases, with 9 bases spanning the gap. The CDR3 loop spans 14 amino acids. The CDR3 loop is CASSSRTAYNEQFF. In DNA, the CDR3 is TGTGCCAGCAGCTCCCGGACAGCCTACAATGAGCAGTTCTTC.

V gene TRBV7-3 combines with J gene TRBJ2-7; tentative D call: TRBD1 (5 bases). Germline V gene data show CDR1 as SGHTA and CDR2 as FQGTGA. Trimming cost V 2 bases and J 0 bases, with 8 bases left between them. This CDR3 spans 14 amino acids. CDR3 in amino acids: CASSLGAASYEQYF. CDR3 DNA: TGTGCCAGCAGCTTAGGGGCAGCCTCCTACGAGCAGTACTTC. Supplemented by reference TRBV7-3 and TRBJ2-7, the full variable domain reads GAGVSQTPSNKVTEKGKYVELRCDPISGHTALYWYRQSLGQGPEFLIYFQGTGAADDSGLPNDRFFAVRPEGSVSTLKIQRTERGDSAVYLCASSLGAASYEQYFGPGTRLTVT.

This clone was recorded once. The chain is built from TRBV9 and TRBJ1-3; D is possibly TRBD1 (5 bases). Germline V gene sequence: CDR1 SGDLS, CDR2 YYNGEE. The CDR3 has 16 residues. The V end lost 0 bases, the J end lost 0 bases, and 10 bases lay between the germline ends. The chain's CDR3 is CASSVDRLISGNTIYF. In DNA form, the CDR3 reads TGTGCCAGCAGCGTAGACAGGCTGATCTCTGGAAACACCATATATTTT.

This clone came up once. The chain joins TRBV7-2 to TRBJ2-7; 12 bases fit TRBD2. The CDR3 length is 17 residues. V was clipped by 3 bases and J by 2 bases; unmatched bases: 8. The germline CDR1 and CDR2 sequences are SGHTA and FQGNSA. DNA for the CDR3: TGTGCCAGCAGCTTCGGAGGGACTAGCGGGTCAACCTACGAGCAGTACTTC. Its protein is CASSFGGTSGSTYEQYF.

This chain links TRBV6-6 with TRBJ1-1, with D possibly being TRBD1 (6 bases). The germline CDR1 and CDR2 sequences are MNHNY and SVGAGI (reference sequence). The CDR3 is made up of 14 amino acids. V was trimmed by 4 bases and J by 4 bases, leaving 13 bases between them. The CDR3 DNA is TGTGCCAGCAGTTGGGGGCCGGACCCCACTGAAGCTTTCTTT. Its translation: CASSWGPDPTEAFF.

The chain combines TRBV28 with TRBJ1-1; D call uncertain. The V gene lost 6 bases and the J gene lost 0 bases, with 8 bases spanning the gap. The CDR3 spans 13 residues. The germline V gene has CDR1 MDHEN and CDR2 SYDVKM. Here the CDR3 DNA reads TGTGCCAGCAGAACAGATTTGAACACTGAAGCTTTCTTT. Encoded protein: CASRTDLNTEAFF.

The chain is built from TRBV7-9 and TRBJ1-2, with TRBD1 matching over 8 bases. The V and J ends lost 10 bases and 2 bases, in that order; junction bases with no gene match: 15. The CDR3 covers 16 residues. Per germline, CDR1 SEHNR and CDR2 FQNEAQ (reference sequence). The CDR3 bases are TGTGCCATCAACCGAAGGGGGGGACAGGCCAACTATGGCTACACCTTC. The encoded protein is CAINRRGGQANYGYTF. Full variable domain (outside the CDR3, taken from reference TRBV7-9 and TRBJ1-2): DTGVSQNPRHKITKRGQNVTFRCDPISEHNRLYWYRQTLGQGPEFLTYFQNEAQLEKSRLLSDRFSAERPKGSFSTLEIQRTEQGDSAMYLCAINRRGGQANYGYTFGSGTRLTVV.

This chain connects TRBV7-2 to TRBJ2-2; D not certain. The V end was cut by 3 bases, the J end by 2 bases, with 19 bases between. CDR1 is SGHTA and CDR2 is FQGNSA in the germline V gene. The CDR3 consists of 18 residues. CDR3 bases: TGTGCCAGCAGCTTTGAGGTCAGCGTACCGCTTAACACCGGGGAGCTGTTTTTT. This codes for CASSFEVSVPLNTGELFF.

CDR3 residues: CASSPPSLAAGANVLTF. The CDR3 coding sequence is TGTGCCAGCTCACCACCGTCCCTAGCGGCTGGGGCCAACGTCCTGACTTTC. V and J are TRBV18 and TRBJ2-6; 7 nucleotides align to TRBD2. J was trimmed by 2 bases and V by 0 bases; bases with no gene match: 4. Germline CDR1 reads KGHSH; CDR2 reads LQKENI. There are 17 residues in the CDR3.

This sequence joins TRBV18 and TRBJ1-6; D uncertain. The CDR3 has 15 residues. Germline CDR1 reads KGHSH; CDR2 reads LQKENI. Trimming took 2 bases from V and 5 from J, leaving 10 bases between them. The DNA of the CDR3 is TGTGCCAGCTCACCATTCGGGAGGGATAATTCACCCCTCCACTTT. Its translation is CASSPFGRDNSPLHF.

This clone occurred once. CDR3 coding DNA: TGTGCCAGCAGCTTTGGACAGGGGAGCTACAATGAGCAGTTCTTC. It translates to CASSFGQGSYNEQFF. The chain recombines TRBV11-3 with TRBJ2-1; 9 bases match TRBD1. V dropped 3 bases and J dropped 3; count of bases not matched to a gene: 3. This CDR3 contains 15 residues. Germline V CDR1 and CDR2: SGHNT, YENEEA.

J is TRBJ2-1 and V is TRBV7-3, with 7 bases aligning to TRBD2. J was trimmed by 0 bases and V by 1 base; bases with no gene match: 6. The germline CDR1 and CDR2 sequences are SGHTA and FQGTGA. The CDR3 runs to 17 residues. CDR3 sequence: CASSLIPGGSSYNEQFF. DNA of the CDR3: TGTGCCAGCAGCTTAATCCCCGGCGGGAGCTCCTACAATGAGCAGTTCTTC.

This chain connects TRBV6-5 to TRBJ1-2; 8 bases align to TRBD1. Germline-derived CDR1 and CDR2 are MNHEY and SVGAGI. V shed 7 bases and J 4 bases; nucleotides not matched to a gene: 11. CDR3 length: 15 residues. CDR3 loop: CASTKSAGGGYGYTF. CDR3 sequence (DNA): TGTGCCAGCACCAAATCAGCAGGGGGCGGCTATGGCTACACCTTC.

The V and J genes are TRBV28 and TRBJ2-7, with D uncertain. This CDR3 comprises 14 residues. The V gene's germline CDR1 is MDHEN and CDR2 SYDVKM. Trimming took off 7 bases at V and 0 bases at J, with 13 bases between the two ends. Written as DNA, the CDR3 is TGTGCCAGCACGTCTCAGACGGGCTCCTACGAGCAGTACTTC. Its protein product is CASTSQTGSYEQYF.

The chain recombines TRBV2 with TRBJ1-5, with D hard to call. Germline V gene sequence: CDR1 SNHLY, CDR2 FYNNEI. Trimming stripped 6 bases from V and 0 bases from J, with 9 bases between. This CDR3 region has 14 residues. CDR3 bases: TGTGCCAGCAGCGCATCTATTAGCAATCAGCCCCAGCATTTT. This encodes CASSASISNQPQHF.

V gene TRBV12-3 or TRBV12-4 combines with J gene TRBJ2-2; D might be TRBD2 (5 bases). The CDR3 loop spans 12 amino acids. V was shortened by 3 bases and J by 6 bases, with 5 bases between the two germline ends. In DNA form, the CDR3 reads TGTGCCAGCAGTTTTAGCGCCGGGGAGCTGTTTTTT. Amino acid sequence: CASSFSAGELFF.

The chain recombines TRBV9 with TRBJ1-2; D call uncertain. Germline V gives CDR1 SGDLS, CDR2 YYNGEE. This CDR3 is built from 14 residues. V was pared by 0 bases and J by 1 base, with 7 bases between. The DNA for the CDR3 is TGTGCCAGCAGCGTAGGGGCTTTTAACTATGGCTACACCTTC. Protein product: CASSVGAFNYGYTF. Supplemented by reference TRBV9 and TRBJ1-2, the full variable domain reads DSGVTQTPKHLITATGQRVTLRCSPRSGDLSVYWYQQSLDQGLQFLIQYYNGEERAKGNILERFSAQQFPDLHSELNLSSLELGDSALYFCASSVGAFNYGYTFGSGTRLTVV.

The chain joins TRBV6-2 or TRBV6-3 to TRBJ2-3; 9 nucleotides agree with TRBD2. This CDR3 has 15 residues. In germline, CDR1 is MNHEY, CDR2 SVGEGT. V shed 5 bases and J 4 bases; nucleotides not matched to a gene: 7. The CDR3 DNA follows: TGTGCCAGCAGTCCCGGGACTAGCCTGCCAGATACGCAGTATTTT. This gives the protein CASSPGTSLPDTQYF.

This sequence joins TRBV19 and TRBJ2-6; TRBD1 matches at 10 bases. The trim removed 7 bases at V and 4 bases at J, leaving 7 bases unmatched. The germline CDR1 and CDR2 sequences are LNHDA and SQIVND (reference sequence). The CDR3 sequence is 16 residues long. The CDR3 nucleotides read TGTGCCAGTAATTCCCGGGACAGGGGCGGGGCCAACGTCCTGACTTTC. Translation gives CASNSRDRGGANVLTF.